This TCR beta chain is drawn from a study of blood T cell repertoires in COVID-19. Study information: Samples representing acute and convalescent COVID-19 were sourced from the United States, Italy and Spain.

Seattle's enrolled individuals joined amid active infection and were then monitored longitudinally. Original data processing: Reference gene primer amplification gave nucleated cell count estimates. Libraries were prepared by immunoSEQ multiplex PCR; TCRdb keeps only in-frame clonotypes and omits some of them. D and trimming were read from the DNA, whereas the V and J calls and clone size are those reported in that table. The sample lists 100,000 or so clones; approximately 86% were seen once. V lost 4 bases, J lost 4 bases, and 11 bases lay in between. The CDR3 runs 14 residues. Germline V gene sequence: CDR1 LGHDT, CDR2 YNNKEL (reference sequence).

The sequenced material came from peripheral blood. The rearrangement joins TRBV3-1 (or the pseudogene TRBV3-2) to TRBJ2-1; a possible D gene is TRBD2 (6 bases). This clonotype was obtained from a woman aged 50 to 60 with COVID-19, enrolled during active disease. CDR3 in DNA: TGTGCCAGCAGCCTCCCGGGGAGGTACAATGAGCAGTTCTTC. Its translation is CASSLPGRYNEQFF.